One and the same sample provided the 5 T cell receptor beta chains below, sequenced in a study of response to subunit inactivated influenza vaccine. TCRdb re-called the RT-PCR reads with MiXCR, one entry per CDR3 protein. The sample lists approximately 500,000 distinct CDR3 sequences, 12% to 15% occurring once. Sample: PBMCs from blood, taken approximately 12 days after vaccination. These receptors originate from a man aged 45-65 years who received an inactivated influenza vaccine.

The J gene is TRBJ2-7, the V gene TRBV5-5; 11 positions agree with TRBD1. The CDR3 totals 15 residues. Trimming took 5 bases from V and 1 from J; bases not matched to a gene: 5. The germline CDR1 and CDR2 sequences are SGHKS and YYEKEE (reference sequence). This chain's CDR3 is CASSYGTGGSYEQYF. CDR3 bases: TGTGCCAGCAGTTATGGGACAGGGGGGTCCTACGAGCAGTACTTC.

The table lists this clonotype with a few counts. The V gene is TRBV10-3, the J gene TRBJ2-5; D not resolved. From germline, CDR1 is ENHRY and CDR2 SYGVKD. The CDR3 spans 13 residues. V was clipped by 3 bases and J by 5 bases, with 10 bases between them. Here the CDR3 DNA reads TGTGCCATCAGTGAACTAATGGGGGAGACCCAGTACTTC. Translated: CAISELMGETQYF.

With respect to this clonotype: The junction shows a germline mismatch at one end, possibly a read error. This chain connects TRBV13 to TRBJ2-3, with 13 bases fitting TRBD2. The CDR3 sequence is 18 residues long. Germline V CDR1 and CDR2: PRHDT, FYEKMQ (reference sequence). In DNA form, the CDR3 reads TGTGCCTGCAGCCCCGGGACTAGCGGGATAATTAGCACAGATACGCAGTATTTT. Its translation: CACSPGTSGIISTDTQYF.

This clonotype was recorded only once. This chain links TRBV4-3 with TRBJ2-5, with 14 positions matching TRBD2. There are 19 residues in the CDR3. After removal of 3 bases from V and 5 bases from J, the junction contained 14 bases not matched to a gene. Germline-derived CDR1 and CDR2 are LGHNA and YSLEER. CDR3 sequence (DNA): TGCGCCAGCAGCCAGTTGTGGTGGACTAGCGGGGGGCCACAGGAGACCCAGTACTTC. This gives the protein CASSQLWWTSGGPQETQYF.

This clonotype appeared a few times. The CDR3 bases are TGTGCCAGCAGTTTCGGGGTGGGGAGCTCCTACAATGAGCAGTTCTTC. It yields the protein CASSFGVGSSYNEQFF. This sequence joins TRBV27 and TRBJ2-1, with D perhaps matching TRBD2 (5 bases). Per the germline V gene, CDR1 is MNHEY and CDR2 is SMNVEV (reference sequence). Trimming removed 3 bases from V and 0 bases from J, with 12 bases in between. The CDR3 length is 16 residues.